Given below is one TCR beta chain in context. Its antigen is not known. The naive CD8 population came from CD45RO-negative cells selected for CCR7, without terminally differentiated effector memory CD45RA+ cells. Some 30,000 T cell genomes, or around 0.2 ug DNA, went into the sorted-subset replicate PCRs. Profiled with immunoSEQ multiplex PCR; TCRdb holds only in-frame clones, not every one. The table lists about 580,000 clones, 95% to 98% of them singletons. These data come from a study of shared clonotypes between healthy human individuals. Study-wide findings and caveats: A reduction in generation probabilities was seen for non-shared clonotypes relative to those shared by all four donors.

The germline V gene has CDR1 MNHNY and CDR2 SVGAGI (reference sequence). The CDR3 length is 15 residues. Trimming took 5 bases from V and 5 from J; bases not matched to a gene: 7. The chain employs TRBV6-6 and TRBJ2-1; 9 bases map to TRBD2. This TCR was sampled from a man in his thirties or forties in good health. Sequences were obtained from naive CD8+ T cells sorted from blood. CDR3 sequence: CASSRTSDSNNEQFF. The CDR3 bases are TGTGCCAGCAGTAGGACTAGCGACTCGAACAATGAGCAGTTCTTC.